This passage covers 5 T cell receptor beta chains from one sample sequenced in a study of OX40 agonist ivuxolimab in advanced cancers. Repertoires were generated with immunoSEQ multiplex PCR, while TCRdb's copy carries only in-frame clones and drops some. The sample holds about 60,000 clones; roughly 86% are singletons and the top ten take approximately 4%. The input for sequencing was CD4+ or CD8+ T cells sorted from blood, taken in a trial of the OX40 agonist ivuxolimab. Receptor source: an adult with an advanced solid tumor such as melanoma, head and neck, liver or kidney cancer.

This rearrangement joins TRBV28 to TRBJ1-4; maybe TRBD1 (5 bases). The CDR3 totals 18 residues. V was trimmed by 2 bases and J by 0 bases, leaving 16 bases between them. Looked up from germline, CDR1 is MDHEN and CDR2 is SYDVKM. The CDR3 reads CASSLGGGGIATNEKLFF. In DNA form, the CDR3 reads TGTGCCAGCAGTTTAGGGGGTGGAGGGATTGCAACTAATGAAAAACTGTTTTTT.

This rearrangement joins TRBV7-2 to TRBJ1-1; no firm D call. V lost 1 base and J 0 bases, leaving 9 bases between the germline ends. Germline V lookup: CDR1 SGHTA, CDR2 FQGNSA. The CDR3 covers 15 residues. The CDR3 protein is CASSLVRTMNTEAFF. The CDR3 DNA reads as TGTGCCAGCAGCTTAGTCCGGACGATGAACACTGAAGCTTTCTTT.

The genes are TRBV6-6 and TRBJ2-7, with D possibly TRBD1 on 6 matching bases. Germline V CDR1 and CDR2: MNHNY, SVGAGI (reference sequence). This CDR3 comprises 13 residues. V lost 5 bases and J lost 3, with 11 bases in between. The CDR3 region has the DNA TGTGCCAGCAGTCGGACAGAGATCTACGAGCAGTACTTC. Residues: CASSRTEIYEQYF.

CDR3: CASSVADRDPGYTF. CDR3 bases: TGTGCCAGCAGCGTCGCGGACAGGGACCCGGGCTACACCTTC. This chain joins TRBV9 and TRBJ1-2; 8 bases align to TRBD1. The V gene's germline CDR1 is SGDLS and CDR2 YYNGEE. Trimming cost V 2 bases and J 8 bases; bases outside gene matches: 8. The CDR3 runs to 14 residues.

This rearrangement joins TRBV5-1 to TRBJ1-6, with D unclear. V dropped 0 bases and J dropped 8 bases, with 6 bases sitting between them. The CDR3 has 13 amino acids. Germline CDR1 and CDR2: SGHRS and YFSETQ. CDR3 sequence: CASSLDVDSPLHF. The CDR3 DNA is TGCGCCAGCAGCTTGGACGTGGATTCACCCCTCCACTTT.